These 23 T cell receptor beta chains were sequenced from one sample in a study of blood T cell repertoires in COVID-19. Sequencing used immunoSEQ multiplex PCR; TCRdb keeps in-frame clones, though not all of them. The repertoire includes about 120,000 clones, about nine tenths of them detected once, and 25% to 30% sits in the top ten. The source material was peripheral blood. The receptors here all came from a woman aged 70-85 years with acute or convalescent COVID-19.

The V call is TRBV6-1, the J call TRBJ2-1; maybe TRBD1 (6 bases). This CDR3 spans 15 amino acids. V dropped 0 bases and J dropped 6 bases, with 12 bases sitting between them. Germline CDR1 MNHNS, CDR2 SASEGT. The CDR3 region is CASSEAIKQGNEQFF. As DNA, the CDR3 is TGTGCCAGCAGTGAAGCGATCAAACAGGGCAATGAGCAGTTCTTC.

This clone was observed a few times. This sequence joins TRBV30 and TRBJ2-7; 7 bases fit TRBD1. Germline trimming cut 4 bases from V and 4 bases from J; bases unmatched to any gene: 1. Germline CDR1 and CDR2: GTSNPN and SVGIG (reference sequence). The length of the CDR3 is 11 residues. Here the CDR3 reads CAWKQGYEQYF. CDR3 in DNA: TGTGCCTGGAAACAGGGGTACGAGCAGTACTTC.

The rearrangement uses TRBV4-1 and TRBJ1-1, with 9 bases fitting TRBD1. The CDR3 is made up of 18 amino acids. Looked up from germline, CDR1 is MGHRA and CDR2 is YSYEKL. V gave up 2 bases and J gave up 1 base; unmatched junction bases: 11. Here the CDR3 reads CASSQKRNRGLGNTEAFF. As DNA, the CDR3 is TGCGCCAGCAGCCAAAAACGGAACAGGGGGCTGGGGAACACTGAAGCTTTCTTT.

The chain couples TRBV28 to TRBJ2-3, with D maybe TRBD1 (5 bases). Germline V lookup: CDR1 MDHEN, CDR2 SYDVKM. V was shortened by 4 bases and J by 0 bases, with 8 bases between the two germline ends. CDR3 size: 14 residues. CDR3 coding DNA: TGTGCCAGCAGTTCGCAGGGTAGCACAGATACGCAGTATTTT. This gives the protein CASSSQGSTDTQYF.

This clone was recorded only once. The chain is built from TRBV9 and TRBJ2-1; 8 bases are a match to TRBD2. Germline-derived CDR1 and CDR2 are SGDLS and YYNGEE. CDR3 length: 16 residues. With V trimmed by 4 bases and J by 0 bases, 6 bases remained unmatched. The CDR3: CASSPRLASSYNEQFF. The CDR3 nucleotides are TGTGCCAGCAGCCCCCGACTAGCGAGCTCCTACAATGAGCAGTTCTTC. Full variable domain (outside the CDR3, taken from reference TRBV9 and TRBJ2-1): DSGVTQTPKHLITATGQRVTLRCSPRSGDLSVYWYQQSLDQGLQFLIQYYNGEERAKGNILERFSAQQFPDLHSELNLSSLELGDSALYFCASSPRLASSYNEQFFGPGTRLTVL.

The rearrangement uses TRBV10-3 and TRBJ2-7; D unclear. Germline V lookup: CDR1 ENHRY, CDR2 SYGVKD. This CDR3 contains 15 residues. Trimming cost V 2 bases and J 2 bases, with 13 bases left between them. The CDR3 nucleotides read TGTGCCATCAGTGAGGCCCAGACTGGTACCTACGAGCAGTACTTC. The encoded protein is CAISEAQTGTYEQYF.

This rearrangement joins TRBV15 to TRBJ2-2, with a tentative D call TRBD2 (5 bases). Germline V gives CDR1 LNHNV, CDR2 YYDKDF (reference sequence). V lost 5 bases and J 4 bases, leaving 17 bases between the germline ends. This CDR3 spans 16 amino acids. The CDR3 coding sequence is TGTGCCACCAGCTTAAGGCTTGACTACGGCACCGGGGAGCTGTTTTTT. It specifies CATSLRLDYGTGELFF.

V usage is TRBV14 and J usage is TRBJ1-6; D is ambiguous. The V gene's germline CDR1 is SGHDN and CDR2 FVKESK. This CDR3 region has 15 residues. Trimming pared 2 bases from V and 0 bases from J, leaving 5 bases between. As DNA, the CDR3 is TGTGCCAGCAGCCAACAGATCTCCTATAATTCACCCCTCCACTTT. Its protein is CASSQQISYNSPLHF.

This clone was seen only once. V is TRBV6-6 and J is TRBJ1-2; maybe TRBD1 (5 bases). The CDR3 runs 14 residues. Deletions cut 0 bases from V and 7 bases from J, with 12 bases between. In germline, CDR1 is MNHNY, CDR2 SVGAGI (reference sequence). The CDR3 loop reads CASSYSGQGLGYTF. The DNA for the CDR3 is TGTGCCAGCAGTTACTCGGGGCAGGGTCTTGGCTACACCTTC.

The chain carries TRBV28 and TRBJ1-1; 7 bases line up with TRBD1. With 3 bases clipped from V and 0 bases from J, the junction kept 10 bases outside the gene matches. The germline V gene has CDR1 MDHEN and CDR2 SYDVKM. The CDR3 spans 17 residues. CDR3 sequence (DNA): TGTGCCAGCAGTTTCCCCGGAGGGGGCGCGTTGAACACTGAAGCTTTCTTT. Its protein product is CASSFPGGGALNTEAFF.

The chain combines TRBV6-5 with TRBJ1-2; TRBD1 matches at 7 bases. CDR3 length equals 13 residues. With V trimmed by 1 base and J by 7 bases, 3 bases remained unmatched. Germline lookup yields CDR1 MNHEY and CDR2 SVGAGI. CDR3 sequence: CASSYLAGGGYTF. The CDR3 bases are TGTGCCAGCAGTTACTTGGCAGGGGGTGGCTACACCTTC.

This clone was observed a single time. The rearrangement joins TRBV28 to TRBJ1-6; 8 bases align to TRBD1. The CDR3 totals 16 residues. Germline lookup yields CDR1 MDHEN and CDR2 SYDVKM. Germline trimming cut 4 bases from V and 7 bases from J; bases unmatched to any gene: 9. CDR3: CASSSTGTGKNSPLHF. The CDR3 bases are TGTGCCAGCAGTTCCACAGGGACAGGAAAAAATTCACCCCTCCACTTT.

The chain links TRBV18 to TRBJ1-6, with 7 bases identical to TRBD1. CDR1 and CDR2 (germline): KGHSH, LQKENI. This CDR3 is 17 amino acids long. The J segment lost 6 bases and the V segment lost 3 bases, leaving 11 bases of the junction unmatched. CDR3 bases: TGTGCCAGCTCACCTACCTCGACAGGGCAGGGTAATTCACCCCTCCACTTT. This codes for CASSPTSTGQGNSPLHF. Full variable domain (outside the CDR3, taken from reference TRBV18 and TRBJ1-6): NAGVMQNPRHLVRRRGQEARLRCSPMKGHSHVYWYRQLPEEGLKFMVYLQKENIIDESGMPKERFSAEFPKEGPSILRIQQVVRGDSAAYFCASSPTSTGQGNSPLHFGNGTRLTVT.

This clone was observed a few times. This chain joins TRBV2 and TRBJ1-5; 8 bases agree with TRBD1. Germline values: CDR1 SNHLY, CDR2 FYNNEI. The V and J ends lost 6 bases and 4 bases, in that order; junction bases with no gene match: 5. This CDR3 region has 14 residues. CDR3 region: CASRDRGRNQPQHF. For the CDR3, the DNA is TGTGCCAGCAGAGACAGGGGAAGGAATCAGCCCCAGCATTTT.

The chain carries TRBV7-9 and TRBJ1-1, with D possibly matching TRBD1 (5 bases). The CDR3 runs to 13 residues. Germline values: CDR1 SEHNR, CDR2 FQNEAQ (reference sequence). V lost 2 bases and J 5 bases, leaving 9 bases between the germline ends. CDR3 amino acids: CASSLQGNTEAFF. The CDR3 DNA sequence: TGTGCCAGCAGCTTACAGGGCAATACTGAAGCTTTCTTT.

The chain has TRBV5-4 and TRBJ1-6; maybe TRBD1 (6 bases). Germline CDR1 SGHNT, CDR2 YYREEE (reference sequence). V was clipped by 1 base and J by 7 bases, with 15 bases between them. This CDR3 has 16 residues. The DNA for the CDR3 is TGTGCCAGCAGCTTGCGTGGCGGGGGGCGGAATTCACCCCTCCACTTT. Translation: CASSLRGGGRNSPLHF.

This chain links TRBV7-2 with TRBJ2-5; D gene unclear. The CDR3 is 14 residues long. Germline V gene data show CDR1 as SGHTA and CDR2 as FQGNSA. V dropped 3 bases and J dropped 2 bases, with 10 bases sitting between them. CDR3 nucleotide sequence: TGTGCCAGCAGCTTTCCTAGACGGCAAGAGACCCAGTACTTC. It is translated as CASSFPRRQETQYF.

The chain employs TRBV5-1 and TRBJ2-2, with TRBD1 matching 7 bases. V trimming: 3 bases; J trimming: 0 bases; junction bases outside the gene matches: 5. This CDR3 has 16 residues. The germline V gene encodes CDR1 SGHRS and CDR2 YFSETQ. The CDR3 loop reads CASSWSGTANTGELFF. In nucleotides, the CDR3 is TGCGCCAGCAGCTGGTCGGGGACAGCGAACACCGGGGAGCTGTTTTTT. Filled out from reference TRBV5-1 and TRBJ2-2, the complete variable domain reads KAGVTQTPRYLIKTRGQQVTLSCSPISGHRSVSWYQQTPGQGLQFLFEYFSETQRNKGNFPGRFSGRQFSNSRSEMNVSTLELGDSALYLCASSWSGTANTGELFFGEGSRLTVL.

The chain recombines TRBV10-1 with TRBJ2-1; possible D gene TRBD2, 6 bases. Per the germline V gene, CDR1 is WNHNN and CDR2 is SYGVQD (reference sequence). The V end lost 3 bases, the J end lost 8 bases, and 8 bases lay between the germline ends. The CDR3 has 12 amino acids. The CDR3 loop reads CASSDPGDEQFF. CDR3 sequence (DNA): TGCGCCAGCAGTGACCCGGGGGATGAGCAGTTCTTC.

The genes are TRBV5-1 and TRBJ1-4; D is unresolved. Germline V CDR1 and CDR2: SGHRS, YFSETQ. The CDR3 runs 15 residues. V was trimmed by 1 base and J by 0 bases, leaving 7 bases between them. The DNA of the CDR3 is TGCGCCAGCAGCTTGTCTGGCCCAACTAATGAAAAACTGTTTTTT. This codes for CASSLSGPTNEKLFF.

This chain links TRBV19 with TRBJ1-1; D gene ambiguous. Germline V gene data show CDR1 as LNHDA and CDR2 as SQIVND (reference sequence). Trimming took off 7 bases at V and 1 base at J, with 10 bases between the two ends. The CDR3 is 13 residues long. The CDR3 nucleotides read TGTGCCAGTATACGGGATTGGAACACTGAAGCTTTCTTT. Amino acid sequence: CASIRDWNTEAFF.

The genes are TRBV11-2 and TRBJ2-7; D may be TRBD2 (6 bases). CDR3 length: 14 amino acids. Germline V gene sequence: CDR1 SGHAT, CDR2 FQNNGV. V gave up 0 bases and J gave up 7 bases, with 13 bases separating them. The CDR3 spells CASSLDNGGKEQYF. The DNA for the CDR3 is TGTGCCAGCAGCTTAGATAATGGAGGGAAGGAGCAGTACTTC. Looking up the rest from reference TRBV11-2 and TRBJ2-7 gives the full variable domain: EAGVAQSPRYKIIEKRQSVAFWCNPISGHATLYWYQQILGQGPKLLIQFQNNGVVDDSQLPKDRFSAERLKGVDSTLKIQPAKLEDSAVYLCASSLDNGGKEQYFGPGTRLTVT.

This rearrangement joins TRBV5-1 to TRBJ1-3; TRBD1 aligns across 8 bases. CDR1 and CDR2 (germline): SGHRS, YFSETQ. The length of the CDR3 is 15 residues. Trimming removed 0 bases from V and 5 bases from J; junction bases left unmatched: 4. DNA of the CDR3: TGCGCCAGCAGCTTGGGTGGACAGGGCCGAAACACCATATATTTT. This encodes CASSLGGQGRNTIYF.